This TCR beta chain comes out of a study of control samples from healthy donors and cancer patients. This clone occurred once. The germline V gene has CDR1 MDHEN and CDR2 SYDVKM. V lost 11 bases to trimming and J lost 0 bases, with 5 bases between them. The CDR3 is 11 amino acids. Clones were read by immunoSEQ multiplex PCR, and TCRdb kept only the in-frame ones, dropping some. The sample carries about 50,000 clones, roughly 90% recorded once. Material for sequencing was PBMCs. J is TRBJ2-4 and V is TRBV28; no clear D. The receptor comes from a man aged 50 or older with head and neck cancer. Here the CDR3 reads CAAKAKNIQYF. The CDR3 DNA is TGTGCCGCAAAAGCCAAAAACATTCAGTACTTC.